This record looks at one T cell receptor beta chain sequence and its context. The entry originates in a study of response to subunit inactivated influenza vaccine. V gave up 5 bases and J gave up 8 bases, with 12 bases separating them. The CDR3 runs to 13 residues. CDR1 is MDHEN, CDR2 SYDVKM, per germline. TCRdb fed the RT-PCR reads into MiXCR, producing one record per CDR3 protein. Here the sample spans 490,000 or so distinct CDR3 sequences, about 7.6% being singletons. The material sequenced was PBMCs from blood, taken roughly 24 months after vaccination. The TCR originated in a man aged 45 to 75 who received an inactivated influenza vaccine. The genes are TRBV28 and TRBJ2-2, with TRBD1 as a possible D gene (5 bases). CDR3 protein: CASSLPGLGELFF. In DNA form, the CDR3 reads TGTGCCAGCAGTCTACCAGGGTTGGGGGAGCTGTTTTTT.